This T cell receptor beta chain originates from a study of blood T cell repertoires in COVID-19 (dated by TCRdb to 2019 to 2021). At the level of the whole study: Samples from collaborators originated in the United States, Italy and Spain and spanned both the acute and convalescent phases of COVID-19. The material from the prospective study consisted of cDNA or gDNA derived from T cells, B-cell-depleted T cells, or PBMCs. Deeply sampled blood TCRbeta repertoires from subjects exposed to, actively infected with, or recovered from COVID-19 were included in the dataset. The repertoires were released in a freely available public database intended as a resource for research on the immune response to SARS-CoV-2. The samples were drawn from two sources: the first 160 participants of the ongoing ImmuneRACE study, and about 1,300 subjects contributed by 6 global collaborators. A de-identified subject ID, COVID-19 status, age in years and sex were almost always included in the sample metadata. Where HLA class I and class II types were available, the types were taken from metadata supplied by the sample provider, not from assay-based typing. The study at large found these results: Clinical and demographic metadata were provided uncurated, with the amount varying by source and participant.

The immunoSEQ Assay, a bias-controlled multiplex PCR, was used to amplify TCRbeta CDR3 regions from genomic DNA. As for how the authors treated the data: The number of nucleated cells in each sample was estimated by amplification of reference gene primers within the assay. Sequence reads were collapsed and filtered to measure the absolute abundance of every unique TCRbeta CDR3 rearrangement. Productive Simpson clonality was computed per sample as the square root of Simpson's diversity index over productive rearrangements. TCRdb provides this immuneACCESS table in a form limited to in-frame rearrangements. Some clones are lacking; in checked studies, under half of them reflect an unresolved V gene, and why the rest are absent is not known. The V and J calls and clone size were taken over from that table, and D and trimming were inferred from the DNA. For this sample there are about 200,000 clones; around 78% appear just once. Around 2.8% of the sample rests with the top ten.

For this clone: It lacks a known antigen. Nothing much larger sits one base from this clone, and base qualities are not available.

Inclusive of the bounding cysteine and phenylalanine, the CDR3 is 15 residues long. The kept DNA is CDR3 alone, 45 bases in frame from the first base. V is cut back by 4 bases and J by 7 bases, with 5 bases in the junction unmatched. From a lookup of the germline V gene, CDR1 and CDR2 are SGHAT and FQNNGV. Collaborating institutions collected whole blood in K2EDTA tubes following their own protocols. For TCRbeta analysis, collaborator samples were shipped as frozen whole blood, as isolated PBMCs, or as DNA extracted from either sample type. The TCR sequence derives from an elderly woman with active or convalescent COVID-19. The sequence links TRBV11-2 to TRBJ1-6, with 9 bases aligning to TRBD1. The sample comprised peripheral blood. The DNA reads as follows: TGTGCCAGCAGCTGGGACAGGGCTGGGAATTCACCCCTCCACTTT. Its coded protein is CASSWDRAGNSPLHF.